This T cell receptor (beta chain) was retrieved from a study of cytomegalovirus exposure and HLA in healthy donors. General study points: A later analysis showed TCR association rates differing by HLA locus, peaking at DRB1 and lowest at HLA-C. CMV serostatus stood as the only immune exposure information on hand. Among the sequence variants, a highly shared cluster was likely an artifact of sequencing.

The PCR was carried out with 60 Vbeta primers and 13 Jbeta primers. Repertoires were generated with immunoSEQ multiplex PCR, while TCRdb's copy carries only in-frame clones and drops some. The sample records about 200,000 clones, around 79% being singletons. On this clone itself: Its antigen is undetermined.

Trimming pared 0 bases from V and 1 base from J, leaving 7 bases between. The CDR3 loop spans 14 amino acids. Germline CDR1 GTSNPN, CDR2 SVGIG (reference sequence). Sequences were obtained from PBMCs. The chain recombines TRBV30 with TRBJ1-3; the D gene is possibly TRBD1 (5 bases). The sequence derives from a male donor in good health and CMV-seronegative. CDR3 in DNA: TGTGCCTGGAGTGTAGGGACTTCTGGAAACACCATATATTTT. This sequence encodes CAWSVGTSGNTIYF.